The subject of this entry is one TCR beta chain. Its cognate antigen is unknown. CDR1 is SGHTA and CDR2 is FQGNSA in the germline V gene. CDR3 length: 15 amino acids. Trimming took 1 base from V and 8 from J, leaving 14 bases between them. This entry is derived from a study of CD8+CD57+ T cells in acquired aplastic anemia. Study in general: An average of roughly 3 ug of DNA was obtained from sorted CD4+ and CD8+ cells. Healthy CD8+ samples averaged about 11.0 million reads. Study-wide findings and caveats: Patients showed no significant difference from controls in CD8+ Simpson's diversity. Patients and controls shared twenty-nine CD8+ CDR3 sequences, highly expressed in patients.

CDR3 and TCR beta VDJ profiling relied on genomic DNA as the template. In TCRdb, the reads were re-called with MiXCR into one record per CDR3 protein. This sample has fewer than 250,000 distinct CDR3 sequences, with roughly 56% found just once. The receptor was isolated from a human donor in good health, serving as a control. Sequences were obtained from sorted CD4+, CD8+, or CD8+CD57+ T cells (not recorded which) from PBMCs. The chain recombines TRBV7-2 with TRBJ1-4; D is undetermined. CDR3 amino acids: CASSLGGRWEEKLFF. CDR3 bases: TGTGCCAGCAGCTTAGGCGGGAGATGGGAGGAAAAACTGTTTTTT.